These 8 T cell receptor beta chains originate from one sample sequenced in a study of neoadjuvant nivolumab and ipilimumab in lung cancer. Some clones are missing from TCRdb's copy, which holds only in-frame ones; the method was immunoSEQ multiplex PCR. The sample has just under 10,000 clones, around 80% seen once. The material was peripheral blood, obtained before neoadjuvant nivolumab, alone or with ipilimumab. The receptors come from an adult with non-small cell lung cancer.

This chain uses TRBV25-1 with TRBJ2-2; D assignment may be TRBD1 or TRBD2 (7 bases each). CDR1 is MGHDK, CDR2 SYGVNS, per germline. The CDR3 contains 16 residues. Deletions cut 5 bases from V and 7 bases from J, with 20 bases between. CDR3 sequence: CASSISGGVGHGELFF. Here the CDR3 DNA reads TGTGCCAGCAGTATCTCAGGGGGGGTAGGGCACGGGGAGCTGTTTTTT.

V and J are TRBV2 and TRBJ2-1; TRBD2 matches 9 bases. Trimming took 7 bases from V and 4 from J; bases not matched to a gene: 5. Germline V gene data show CDR1 as SNHLY and CDR2 as FYNNEI. The CDR3 loop spans 14 amino acids. The chain's CDR3 is CASKAGGPYNEQFF. The CDR3 DNA reads as TGTGCCAGCAAAGCGGGAGGCCCTTACAATGAGCAGTTCTTC.

This clone was seen a few times. The gene calls are TRBV5-1 and TRBJ2-7; weak D call: TRBD1 (6 bases). The germline gives CDR1 SGHRS, CDR2 YFSETQ. V was pared by 2 bases and J by 6 bases, with 15 bases between. This CDR3 comprises 14 residues. This chain's CDR3 is CASSFGDRLSEQYF. CDR3 sequence (DNA): TGCGCCAGCAGCTTTGGTGACAGGCTCTCCGAGCAGTACTTC.

V gene TRBV18 combines with J gene TRBJ2-7; D gene uncertain. The V end was cut by 6 bases, the J end by 4 bases, with 10 bases between. CDR3 length equals 12 residues. Germline V lookup: CDR1 KGHSH, CDR2 LQKENI. CDR3 DNA sequence: TGTGCCAGCTCCCGCTCTGGATACGAGCAGTACTTC. Protein: CASSRSGYEQYF.

This chain uses TRBV11-1 with TRBJ2-5; possibly TRBD1 for D (6 bases). Trimming shortened V by 1 base and J by 3 bases, and 12 bases separated the two germline ends. CDR3 size: 15 residues. Germline CDR1 and CDR2: SGHAT and FQDESV (reference sequence). In DNA, the CDR3 is TGTGCCAGCAGCTTAGGGGACAACAGGGAAGAGACCCAGTACTTC. This encodes CASSLGDNREETQYF.

The chain uses TRBV2 and TRBJ2-7; 8 nucleotides line up with TRBD2. V lost 3 bases, J lost 3 bases, and 10 bases stayed unmatched. Per germline, CDR1 SNHLY and CDR2 FYNNEI. There are 16 residues in the CDR3. The DNA for the CDR3 is TGTGCCAGCAGTGACGGCATAGGACTAGCATTCTACGAGCAGTACTTC. Its translation is CASSDGIGLAFYEQYF. Looking up the rest from reference TRBV2 and TRBJ2-7 gives the full variable domain: EPEVTQTPSHQVTQMGQEVILRCVPISNHLYFYWYRQILGQKVEFLVSFYNNEISEKSEIFDDQFSVERPDGSNFTLKIRSTKLEDSAMYFCASSDGIGLAFYEQYFGPGTRLTVT.

CDR3 sequence (DNA): TGCGCCAGCAGCTGGACGGCCACTAATGAAAAACTGTTTTTT. Amino acids: CASSWTATNEKLFF. V is TRBV5-1 and J is TRBJ1-4; D is uncertain. This CDR3 comprises 14 residues. Between the trimmed V and J ends, which lost 3 bases and 2 bases, there was a span of 8 bases. CDR1 SGHRS and CDR2 YFSETQ come from the germline V gene.

This clone came up once. The V gene is TRBV6-4, the J gene TRBJ2-1; TRBD2 aligns across 10 bases. The CDR3 loop spans 20 amino acids. Trimming removed 6 bases from V and 7 bases from J; junction bases left unmatched: 24. Germline CDR1 and CDR2: MRHNA and SNTAGT. The CDR3 protein is CASSHQGARVAGGSMNEQFF. The CDR3 DNA reads as TGTGCCAGCAGCCATCAGGGGGCGCGGGTAGCGGGAGGCTCGATGAATGAGCAGTTCTTC.